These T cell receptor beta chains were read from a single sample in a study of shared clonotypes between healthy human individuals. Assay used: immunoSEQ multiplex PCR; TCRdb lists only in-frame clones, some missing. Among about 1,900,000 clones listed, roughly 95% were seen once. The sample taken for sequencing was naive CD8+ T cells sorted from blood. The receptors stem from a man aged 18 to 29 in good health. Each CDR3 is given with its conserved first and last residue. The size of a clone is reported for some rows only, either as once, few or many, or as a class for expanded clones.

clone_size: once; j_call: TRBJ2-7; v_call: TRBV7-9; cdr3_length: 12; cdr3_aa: CASSVSDREQYF
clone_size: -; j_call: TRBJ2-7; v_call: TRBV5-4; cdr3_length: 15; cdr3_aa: CASSLIGQDSYEQYF
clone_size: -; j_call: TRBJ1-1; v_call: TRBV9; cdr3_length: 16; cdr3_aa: CASSPYTGTVNTEAFF
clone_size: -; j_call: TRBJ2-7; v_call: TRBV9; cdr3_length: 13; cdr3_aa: CASSVSQGYEQYF
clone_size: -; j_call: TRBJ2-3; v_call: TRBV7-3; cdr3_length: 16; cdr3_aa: CASSSVAGGRTDTQYF
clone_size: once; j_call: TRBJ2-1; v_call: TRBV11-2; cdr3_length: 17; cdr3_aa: CASSLEVPAEAYNEQFF
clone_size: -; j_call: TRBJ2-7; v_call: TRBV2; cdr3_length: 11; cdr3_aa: CASSPDVEQYF
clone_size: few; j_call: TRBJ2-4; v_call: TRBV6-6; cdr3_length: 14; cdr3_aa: CASTPGEWINIQYF
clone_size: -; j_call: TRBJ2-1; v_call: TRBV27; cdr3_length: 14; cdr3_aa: CASSFLGVYNEQFF
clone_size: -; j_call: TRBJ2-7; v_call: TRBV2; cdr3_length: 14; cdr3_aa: CASSGRILSYEQYF
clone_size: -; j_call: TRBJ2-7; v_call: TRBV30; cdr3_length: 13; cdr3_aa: CAWSLQDSYEQYF
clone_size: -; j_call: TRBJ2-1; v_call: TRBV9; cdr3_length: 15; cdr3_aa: CASSVETSRGDEQFF
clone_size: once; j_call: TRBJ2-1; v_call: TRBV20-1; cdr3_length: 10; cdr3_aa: CSAGWGEQFF
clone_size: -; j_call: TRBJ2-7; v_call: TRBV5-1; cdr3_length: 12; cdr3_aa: CASSLESYEQYF
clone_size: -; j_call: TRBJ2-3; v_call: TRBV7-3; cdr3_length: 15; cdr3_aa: CASSLTGFAGDTQYF
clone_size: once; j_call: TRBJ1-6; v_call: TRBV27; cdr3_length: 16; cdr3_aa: CASSPGTGGFYSPLHF
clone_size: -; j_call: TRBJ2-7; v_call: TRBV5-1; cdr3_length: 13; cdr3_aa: CASSLDTTYEQYF
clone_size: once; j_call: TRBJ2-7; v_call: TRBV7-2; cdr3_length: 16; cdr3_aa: CASSLGVAGGHYEQYF
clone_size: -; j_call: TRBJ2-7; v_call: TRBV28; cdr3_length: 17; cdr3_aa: CASSLRQGWGSGYEQYF
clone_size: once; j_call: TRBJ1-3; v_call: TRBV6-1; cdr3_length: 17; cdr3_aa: CASSEEGGAPSGNTIYF
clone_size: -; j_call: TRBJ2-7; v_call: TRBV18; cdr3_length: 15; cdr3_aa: CASSPPDRVRDEQYF
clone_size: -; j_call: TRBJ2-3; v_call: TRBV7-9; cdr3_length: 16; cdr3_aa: CASSLVLAGRTDTQYF
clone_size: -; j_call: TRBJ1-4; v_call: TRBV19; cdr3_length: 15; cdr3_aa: CASSTSDRSNEKLFF
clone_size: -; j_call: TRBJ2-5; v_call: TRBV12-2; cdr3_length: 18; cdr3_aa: CASRPSIGDTNGLETQYF
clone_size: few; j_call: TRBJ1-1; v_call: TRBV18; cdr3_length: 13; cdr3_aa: CASSPPENTEAFF
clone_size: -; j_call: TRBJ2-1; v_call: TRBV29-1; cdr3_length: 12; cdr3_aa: CSVGATYNEQFF
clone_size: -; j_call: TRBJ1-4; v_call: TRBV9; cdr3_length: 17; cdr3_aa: CASSADGGEATNEKLFF
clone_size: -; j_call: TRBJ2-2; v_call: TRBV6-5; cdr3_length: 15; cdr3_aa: CASSYIQGGTGELFF
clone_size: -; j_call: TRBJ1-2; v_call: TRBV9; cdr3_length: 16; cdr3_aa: CASSVGQGANVNGYTF
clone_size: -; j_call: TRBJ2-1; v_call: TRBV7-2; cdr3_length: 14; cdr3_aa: CASSPWDQYNEQFF
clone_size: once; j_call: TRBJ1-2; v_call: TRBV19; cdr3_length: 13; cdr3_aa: CASRVQGDYGYTF
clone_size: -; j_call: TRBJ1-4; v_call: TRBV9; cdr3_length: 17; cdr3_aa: CASSVGSGGAFNEKLFF
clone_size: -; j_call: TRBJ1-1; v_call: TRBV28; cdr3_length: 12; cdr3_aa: CASSFPAREAFF
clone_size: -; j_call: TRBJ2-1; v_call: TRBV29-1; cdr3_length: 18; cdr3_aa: CSVEGTSGGGYTYNEQFF
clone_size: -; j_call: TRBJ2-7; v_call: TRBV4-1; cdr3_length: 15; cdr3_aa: CASSQRPGGPNEQYF
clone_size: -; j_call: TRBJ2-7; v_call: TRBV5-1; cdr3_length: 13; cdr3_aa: CASSQGSSYEQYF
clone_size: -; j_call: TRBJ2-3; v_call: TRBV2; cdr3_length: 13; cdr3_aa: CASRPTGVDTQYF
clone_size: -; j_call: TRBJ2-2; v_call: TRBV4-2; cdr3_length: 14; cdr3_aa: CASSQWTGTGELFF
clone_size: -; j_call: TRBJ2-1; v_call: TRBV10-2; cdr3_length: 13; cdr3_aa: CASSGTSPGEQFF
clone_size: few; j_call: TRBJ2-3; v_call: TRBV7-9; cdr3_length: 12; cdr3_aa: CASSLGPDTQYF
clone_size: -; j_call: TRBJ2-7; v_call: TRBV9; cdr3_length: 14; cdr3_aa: CASSVGGDSYEQYF
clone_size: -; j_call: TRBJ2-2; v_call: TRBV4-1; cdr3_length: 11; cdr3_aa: CASSQYGELFF
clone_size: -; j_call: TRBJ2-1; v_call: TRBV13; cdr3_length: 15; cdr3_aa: CASSLRGTSGNEQFF
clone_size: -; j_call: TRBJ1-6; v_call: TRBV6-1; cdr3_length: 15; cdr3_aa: CASSAMNSYNSPLHF
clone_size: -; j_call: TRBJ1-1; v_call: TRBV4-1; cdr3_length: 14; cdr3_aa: CASSQYPGGGEAFF
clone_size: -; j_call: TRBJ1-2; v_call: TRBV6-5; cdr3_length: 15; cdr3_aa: CATFMRGGKNYGYTF
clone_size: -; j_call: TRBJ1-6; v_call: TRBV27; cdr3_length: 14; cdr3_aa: CASSPALGSSPLHF
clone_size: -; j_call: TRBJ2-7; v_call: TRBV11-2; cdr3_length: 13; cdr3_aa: CASSNTLLPEQYF
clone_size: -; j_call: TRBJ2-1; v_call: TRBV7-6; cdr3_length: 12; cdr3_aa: CASSLSYNEQFF